These T cell receptor beta chains were read from a single sample in a study of molecular identifiers for immune sequencing clone quantification. TCRdb redid the calling of the PCR reads with MiXCR, one entry per CDR3 protein. The sample holds 400,000 to 600,000 distinct CDR3 sequences; 25% are singletons and the top ten take around 0.78%. The sequencing input was naive CD8+ T cells from blood, with Jurkat cell RNA spiked in. The receptor source for this set is a human donor in good health. Some libraries in this study had Jurkat cell RNA spiked in. CDR3s include the opening cysteine and the closing phenylalanine or tryptophan. The order of the fields is clone size, J gene, V gene, D gene, CDR3 protein, CDR3 DNA. The D gene is left open where the match is weak. Some rows mark clone size as missing; the rest say once, few, many or name a class of expanded clone.

clone size: -
J gene: TRBJ2-2
V gene: TRBV19
D gene: -
CDR3 protein: CASLITTRSNTGELFF
CDR3 DNA: TGTGCCAGTCTGATCACGACTAGATCGAACACCGGGGAGCTGTTTTTT

clone size: many
J gene: TRBJ1-4
V gene: TRBV7-9
D gene: -
CDR3 protein: CASSLAGRGNEKLFF
CDR3 DNA: TGTGCCAGCAGCTTAGCGGGCAGGGGCAATGAAAAACTGTTTTTT

clone size: few
J gene: TRBJ1-2
V gene: TRBV19
D gene: -
CDR3 protein: CASSIDGYGYTF
CDR3 DNA: TGTGCCAGTAGTATAGACGGCTATGGCTACACCTTC

clone size: few
J gene: TRBJ2-1
V gene: TRBV19
D gene: -
CDR3 protein: CASSISPVAYNEQFF
CDR3 DNA: TGTGCCAGTAGTATTAGCCCAGTGGCCTACAATGAGCAGTTCTTC

clone size: -
J gene: TRBJ1-2
V gene: TRBV28
D gene: TRBD1
CDR3 protein: CASIWTGAPAEYGYTF
CDR3 DNA: TGTGCCAGCATATGGACAGGGGCCCCGGCAGAGTATGGCTACACCTTC

clone size: -
J gene: TRBJ2-7
V gene: TRBV20-1
D gene: TRBD2
CDR3 protein: CSAKVFGGRAYEQYF
CDR3 DNA: TGCAGTGCTAAGGTGTTTGGCGGGAGGGCCTACGAGCAGTACTTC

clone size: few
J gene: TRBJ2-2
V gene: TRBV5-1
D gene: TRBD2
CDR3 protein: CASSWGLESTGELFF
CDR3 DNA: TGCGCCAGCAGCTGGGGACTAGAGTCAACCGGGGAGCTGTTTTTT

clone size: many
J gene: TRBJ2-3
V gene: TRBV20-1
D gene: -
CDR3 protein: CSARDMLATDTQYF
CDR3 DNA: TGCAGTGCTAGAGATATGCTAGCCACAGATACGCAGTATTTT

clone size: many
J gene: TRBJ2-3
V gene: TRBV6-5
D gene: TRBD1
CDR3 protein: CASSYSEGAQGDTQYF
CDR3 DNA: TGTGCCAGCAGTTACTCAGAGGGGGCGCAGGGAGATACGCAGTATTTT

clone size: many
J gene: TRBJ1-1
V gene: TRBV2
D gene: TRBD1
CDR3 protein: CASSADRGAEAFF
CDR3 DNA: TGTGCCAGCAGCGCCGACAGGGGGGCTGAAGCTTTCTTT

clone size: many
J gene: TRBJ2-7
V gene: TRBV5-4
D gene: TRBD1
CDR3 protein: CASSKDRGGYEQYF
CDR3 DNA: TGTGCCAGCAGTAAGGACAGGGGGGGGTACGAGCAGTACTTC

clone size: -
J gene: TRBJ2-7
V gene: TRBV6-5
D gene: -
CDR3 protein: CASRPPNYYEQYF
CDR3 DNA: TGTGCCAGCAGACCCCCTAACTACTACGAGCAGTACTTC

clone size: few
J gene: TRBJ2-1
V gene: TRBV5-1
D gene: -
CDR3 protein: CASSLYRSYNEQFF
CDR3 DNA: TGCGCCAGCAGCCTCTACAGGAGCTACAATGAGCAGTTCTTC

clone size: -
J gene: TRBJ2-5
V gene: TRBV11-2
D gene: -
CDR3 protein: CASSLGGGIRGPQETQYF
CDR3 DNA: TGTGCCAGCAGCTTAGGCGGCGGAATTCGGGGTCCACAAGAGACCCAGTACTTC

clone size: few
J gene: TRBJ2-3
V gene: TRBV20-1
D gene: TRBD2
CDR3 protein: CSSSGGGDTQYF
CDR3 DNA: TGCAGCTCGAGCGGGGGGGGAGATACGCAGTATTTT

clone size: -
J gene: TRBJ1-4
V gene: TRBV28
D gene: -
CDR3 protein: CASADGRSLFNEKLFF
CDR3 DNA: TGTGCCAGCGCCGATGGGAGGTCACTTTTTAATGAAAAACTGTTTTTT

clone size: few
J gene: TRBJ2-2
V gene: TRBV27
D gene: -
CDR3 protein: CASSFRGNTGELFF
CDR3 DNA: TGTGCCAGCAGTTTCAGGGGGAACACCGGGGAGCTGTTTTTT

clone size: -
J gene: TRBJ1-2
V gene: TRBV3-1
D gene: -
CDR3 protein: CASSQVQGGDGYTF
CDR3 DNA: TGTGCCAGCAGCCAAGTCCAGGGAGGGGATGGCTACACCTTC

clone size: few
J gene: TRBJ2-1
V gene: TRBV19
D gene: -
CDR3 protein: CASSTTGYSYNEQFF
CDR3 DNA: TGTGCCAGTAGTACCACAGGTTACTCCTACAATGAGCAGTTCTTC

clone size: -
J gene: TRBJ2-3
V gene: TRBV5-6
D gene: TRBD2
CDR3 protein: CASSGGTSALSDTQYF
CDR3 DNA: TGTGCCAGCAGCGGGGGGACTAGCGCTCTCTCAGATACGCAGTATTTT

clone size: -
J gene: TRBJ2-3
V gene: TRBV3-1
D gene: -
CDR3 protein: CASSQGLRIFTDTQYF
CDR3 DNA: TGTGCCAGCAGCCAAGGGTTAAGGATTTTCACAGATACGCAGTATTTT

clone size: few
J gene: TRBJ2-7
V gene: TRBV5-4
D gene: -
CDR3 protein: CASSFRGGQPVQYF
CDR3 DNA: TGTGCCAGCAGCTTTCGTGGGGGCCAACCGGTGCAGTACTTC

clone size: few
J gene: TRBJ2-7
V gene: TRBV3-1
D gene: TRBD1
CDR3 protein: CASSPRPGQGFYEQYF
CDR3 DNA: TGTGCCAGCAGCCCGCGCCCGGGACAGGGTTTCTACGAGCAGTACTTC

clone size: -
J gene: TRBJ2-5
V gene: TRBV7-2
D gene: -
CDR3 protein: CASSFYGGWQETQYF
CDR3 DNA: TGTGCCAGCAGCTTCTATGGCGGGTGGCAAGAGACCCAGTACTTC

clone size: many
J gene: TRBJ1-1
V gene: TRBV7-9
D gene: -
CDR3 protein: CASWGGLGTEAFF
CDR3 DNA: TGTGCCAGCTGGGGGGGGCTCGGCACTGAAGCTTTCTTT

clone size: -
J gene: TRBJ2-3
V gene: TRBV27
D gene: -
CDR3 protein: CASSFLAGTHSTDTQYF
CDR3 DNA: TGTGCCAGCAGTTTTCTCGCCGGGACCCATAGCACAGATACGCAGTATTTT

clone size: few
J gene: TRBJ2-2
V gene: TRBV20-1
D gene: TRBD2
CDR3 protein: CSARSPGSGGVITGELFF
CDR3 DNA: TGCAGTGCTAGATCCCCGGGTAGCGGGGGGGTAATCACCGGGGAGCTGTTTTTT

clone size: -
J gene: TRBJ1-3
V gene: TRBV7-2
D gene: -
CDR3 protein: CASSDTPFSPGNTIYF
CDR3 DNA: TGTGCCAGCAGTGACACTCCCTTCTCACCCGGAAACACCATATATTTT

clone size: few
J gene: TRBJ2-1
V gene: TRBV6-5
D gene: TRBD2
CDR3 protein: CASSPRLAGGPLHEQFF
CDR3 DNA: TGTGCCAGCAGTCCCCGACTAGCGGGAGGGCCTTTGCATGAGCAGTTCTTC

clone size: -
J gene: TRBJ2-3
V gene: TRBV19
D gene: -
CDR3 protein: CASQDSHTQYF
CDR3 DNA: TGTGCCAGTCAGGACTCTCATACGCAGTATTTT

clone size: -
J gene: TRBJ2-7
V gene: TRBV5-6
D gene: TRBD1
CDR3 protein: CASSQGTGTHEQYF
CDR3 DNA: TGTGCCAGCAGCCAAGGGACAGGGACCCACGAGCAGTACTTC

clone size: many
J gene: TRBJ2-7
V gene: TRBV20-1
D gene: -
CDR3 protein: CSATGESAEQYF
CDR3 DNA: TGCAGTGCTACCGGGGAGAGCGCCGAGCAGTACTTC

clone size: few
J gene: TRBJ2-3
V gene: TRBV19
D gene: TRBD2
CDR3 protein: CASNFREGYTDTQYF
CDR3 DNA: TGTGCCAGTAATTTCCGGGAGGGTTACACAGATACGCAGTATTTT

clone size: -
J gene: TRBJ2-5
V gene: TRBV12-3/TRBV12-4
D gene: -
CDR3 protein: CASSFASEAPPSF
CDR3 DNA: TGTGCCAGCAGTTTTGCCAGTGAAGCGCCCCCGTCCTTC

clone size: -
J gene: TRBJ2-3
V gene: TRBV20-1
D gene: -
CDR3 protein: CSAHQGGAEDTQYF
CDR3 DNA: TGCAGTGCCCACCAGGGCGGGGCGGAAGATACGCAGTATTTT

clone size: many
J gene: TRBJ1-5
V gene: TRBV28
D gene: TRBD1
CDR3 protein: CASSRQGDQPQHF
CDR3 DNA: TGTGCCAGCAGTAGACAGGGAGATCAGCCCCAGCATTTT

clone size: once
J gene: TRBJ2-5
V gene: TRBV12-3/TRBV12-4
D gene: TRBD1
CDR3 protein: CASSPSGTVGEETQYF
CDR3 DNA: TGTGCCAGCAGTCCCTCAGGGACAGTTGGCGAAGAGACCCAGTACTTC

clone size: few
J gene: TRBJ2-1
V gene: TRBV2
D gene: -
CDR3 protein: CASRQDSSYNEQFF
CDR3 DNA: TGTGCCAGCAGACAAGACAGCTCCTACAATGAGCAGTTCTTC

clone size: many
J gene: TRBJ1-1
V gene: TRBV5-1
D gene: TRBD1
CDR3 protein: CASSHRDRAMNTEAFF
CDR3 DNA: TGCGCCAGCAGCCACCGGGACAGGGCCATGAACACTGAAGCTTTCTTT

clone size: few
J gene: TRBJ1-6
V gene: TRBV20-1
D gene: -
CDR3 protein: CSAPGTHNSPLHF
CDR3 DNA: TGCAGTGCTCCCGGGACCCATAATTCACCCCTCCACTTT

clone size: -
J gene: TRBJ2-7
V gene: TRBV28
D gene: -
CDR3 protein: CASRPEVPYEQYF
CDR3 DNA: TGTGCCAGCAGGCCCGAGGTCCCCTACGAGCAGTACTTC

clone size: few
J gene: TRBJ2-1
V gene: TRBV15
D gene: TRBD2
CDR3 protein: CATGARAGSYNEQFF
CDR3 DNA: TGTGCCACCGGGGCAAGAGCGGGGTCCTACAATGAGCAGTTCTTC

clone size: -
J gene: TRBJ1-1
V gene: TRBV28
D gene: -
CDR3 protein: CASSPSLWLDRVNTEAFF
CDR3 DNA: TGTGCCAGCAGCCCCAGTTTATGGCTTGATAGGGTGAACACTGAAGCTTTCTTT

clone size: -
J gene: TRBJ2-2
V gene: TRBV28
D gene: TRBD1
CDR3 protein: CASSFPDLQGAGTGELFF
CDR3 DNA: TGTGCCAGCAGTTTCCCGGACCTACAGGGGGCTGGTACCGGGGAGCTGTTTTTT

clone size: many
J gene: TRBJ2-3
V gene: TRBV6-2/TRBV6-3
D gene: -
CDR3 protein: CASSEYLDTQYF
CDR3 DNA: TGTGCCAGCAGCGAATATCTTGATACGCAGTATTTT

clone size: many
J gene: TRBJ2-5
V gene: TRBV5-1
D gene: TRBD2
CDR3 protein: CASGSGTSASETQYF
CDR3 DNA: TGCGCCAGCGGATCCGGGACTAGCGCCTCAGAGACCCAGTACTTC

clone size: -
J gene: TRBJ2-1
V gene: TRBV6-4
D gene: -
CDR3 protein: CASGGTSKIEQFF
CDR3 DNA: TGTGCCAGCGGAGGGACAAGCAAAATTGAGCAGTTCTTC

clone size: few
J gene: TRBJ2-3
V gene: TRBV5-6
D gene: TRBD2
CDR3 protein: CASSPGLAEPSTDTQYF
CDR3 DNA: TGTGCCAGCAGCCCGGGACTAGCGGAGCCTAGCACAGATACGCAGTATTTT

clone size: -
J gene: TRBJ2-1
V gene: TRBV27
D gene: TRBD2
CDR3 protein: CASTLRGAGDPYNEQFF
CDR3 DNA: TGTGCCAGCACCCTCAGGGGAGCGGGAGACCCCTACAATGAGCAGTTCTTC

clone size: many
J gene: TRBJ2-7
V gene: TRBV5-6
D gene: -
CDR3 protein: CASSLVTDSYEQYF
CDR3 DNA: TGTGCCAGCAGCTTGGTTACCGACTCCTACGAGCAGTACTTC

clone size: -
J gene: TRBJ1-4
V gene: TRBV27
D gene: -
CDR3 protein: CASIEGRGQTNEKLFF
CDR3 DNA: TGTGCCAGCATCGAAGGGCGGGGCCAAACTAATGAAAAACTGTTTTTT

clone size: many
J gene: TRBJ1-5
V gene: TRBV9
D gene: TRBD1
CDR3 protein: CASGQGWNQPQHF
CDR3 DNA: TGTGCCAGCGGACAGGGGTGGAATCAGCCCCAGCATTTT

clone size: many
J gene: TRBJ1-5
V gene: TRBV4-3
D gene: TRBD1
CDR3 protein: CASSQDRGTGANQPQHF
CDR3 DNA: TGCGCCAGCAGCCAAGATCGAGGGACAGGGGCCAATCAGCCCCAGCATTTT

clone size: few
J gene: TRBJ2-7
V gene: TRBV10-3
D gene: -
CDR3 protein: CAIRNPGAIDNEQYF
CDR3 DNA: TGTGCCATCAGGAACCCGGGGGCAATCGATAACGAGCAGTACTTC

clone size: -
J gene: TRBJ2-2
V gene: TRBV27
D gene: -
CDR3 protein: CACSLIGRSRGVPGELFF
CDR3 DNA: TGTGCCTGCAGTTTAATCGGGCGGTCGAGGGGGGTGCCCGGGGAGCTGTTTTTT

clone size: -
J gene: TRBJ2-3
V gene: TRBV20-1
D gene: TRBD2
CDR3 protein: CSAKPGLVFDTQYF
CDR3 DNA: TGCAGTGCTAAACCGGGACTAGTTTTCGATACGCAGTATTTT

clone size: -
J gene: TRBJ2-3
V gene: TRBV9
D gene: TRBD2
CDR3 protein: CASSVGTAGRGTDTQYF
CDR3 DNA: TGTGCCAGCAGCGTAGGTACAGCGGGGAGGGGCACAGATACGCAGTATTTT

clone size: -
J gene: TRBJ1-1
V gene: TRBV5-6
D gene: TRBD1
CDR3 protein: CASSLGGLTGGNSNTEAFF
CDR3 DNA: TGTGCCAGCAGCTTGGGGGGCCTGACAGGGGGAAATTCGAACACTGAAGCTTTCTTT

clone size: -
J gene: TRBJ2-3
V gene: TRBV27
D gene: -
CDR3 protein: CASTWTGSTDTQYF
CDR3 DNA: TGTGCCAGCACTTGGACGGGGAGCACAGATACGCAGTATTTT